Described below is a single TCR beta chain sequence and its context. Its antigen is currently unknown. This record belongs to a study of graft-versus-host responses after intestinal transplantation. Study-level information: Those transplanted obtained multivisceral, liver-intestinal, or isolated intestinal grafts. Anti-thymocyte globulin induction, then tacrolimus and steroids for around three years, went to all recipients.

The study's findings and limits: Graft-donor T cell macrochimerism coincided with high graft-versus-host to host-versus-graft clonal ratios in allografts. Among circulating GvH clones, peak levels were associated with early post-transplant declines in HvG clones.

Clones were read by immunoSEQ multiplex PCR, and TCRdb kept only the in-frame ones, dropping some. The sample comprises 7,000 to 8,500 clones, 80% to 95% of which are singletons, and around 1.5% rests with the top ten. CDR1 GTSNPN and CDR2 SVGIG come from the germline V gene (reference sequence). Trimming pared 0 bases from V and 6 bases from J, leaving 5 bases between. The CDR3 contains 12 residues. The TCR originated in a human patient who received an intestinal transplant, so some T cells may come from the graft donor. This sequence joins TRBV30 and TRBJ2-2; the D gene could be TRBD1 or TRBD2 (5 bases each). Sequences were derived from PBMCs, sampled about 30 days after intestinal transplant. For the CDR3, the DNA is TGTGCCTGGAGTGTGGGGGCCGGGGAGCTGTTTTTT. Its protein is CAWSVGAGELFF.